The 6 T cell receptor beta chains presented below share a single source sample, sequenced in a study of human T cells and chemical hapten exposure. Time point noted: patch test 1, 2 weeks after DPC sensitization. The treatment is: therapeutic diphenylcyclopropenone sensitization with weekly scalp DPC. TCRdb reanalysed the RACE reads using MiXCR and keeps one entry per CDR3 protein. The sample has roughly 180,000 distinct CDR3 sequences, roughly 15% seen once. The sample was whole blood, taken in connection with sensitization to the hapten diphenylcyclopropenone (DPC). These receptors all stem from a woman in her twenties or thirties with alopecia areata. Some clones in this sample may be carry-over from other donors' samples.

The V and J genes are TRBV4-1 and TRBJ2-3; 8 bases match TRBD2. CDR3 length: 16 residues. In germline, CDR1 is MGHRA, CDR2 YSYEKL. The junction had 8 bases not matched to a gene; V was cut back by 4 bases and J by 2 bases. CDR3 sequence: CASSLDGGLVTDTQYF. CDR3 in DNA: TGCGCCAGCAGCCTGGATGGGGGACTAGTCACAGATACGCAGTATTTT.

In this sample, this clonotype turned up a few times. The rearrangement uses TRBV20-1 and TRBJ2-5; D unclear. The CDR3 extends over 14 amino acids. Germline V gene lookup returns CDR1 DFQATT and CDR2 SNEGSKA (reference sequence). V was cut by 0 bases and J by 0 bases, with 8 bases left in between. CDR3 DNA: TGCAGTGCTAGAGAATGGGGAAACCAAGAGACCCAGTACTTC. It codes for CSAREWGNQETQYF.

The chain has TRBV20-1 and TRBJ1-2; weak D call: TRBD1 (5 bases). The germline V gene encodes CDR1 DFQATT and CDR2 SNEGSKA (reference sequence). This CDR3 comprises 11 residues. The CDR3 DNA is TGCAGGCTAGGGGCGGCGGATGGCTACACCTTC. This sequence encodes CRLGAADGYTF.

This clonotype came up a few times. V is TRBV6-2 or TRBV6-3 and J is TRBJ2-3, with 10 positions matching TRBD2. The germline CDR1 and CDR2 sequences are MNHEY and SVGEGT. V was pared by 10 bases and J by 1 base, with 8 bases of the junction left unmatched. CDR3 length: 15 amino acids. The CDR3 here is CATWTGTSGTDTQYF. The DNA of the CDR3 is TGTGCCACCTGGACCGGGACTAGCGGCACAGATACGCAGTATTTT.

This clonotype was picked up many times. CDR3 nucleotide sequence: TGCAGTGCTAGACGGACAGGGCGGGGGAATGAGCAGTTCTTC. It translates to CSARRTGRGNEQFF. The J gene is TRBJ2-1, the V gene TRBV20-1; a weak D match, TRBD1 (8 bases). This CDR3 spans 14 amino acids. Trimming took 2 bases from V and 7 from J, leaving 15 bases between them. Germline CDR1 reads DFQATT; CDR2 reads SNEGSKA (reference sequence).

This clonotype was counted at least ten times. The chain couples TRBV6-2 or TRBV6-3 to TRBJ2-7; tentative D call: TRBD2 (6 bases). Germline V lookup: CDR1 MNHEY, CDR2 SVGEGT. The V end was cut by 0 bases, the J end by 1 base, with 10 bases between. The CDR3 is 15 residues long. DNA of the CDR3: TGTGCCAGCAGTTACTCGGCGGGACTGTCCTACGAGCAGTACTTC. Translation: CASSYSAGLSYEQYF.